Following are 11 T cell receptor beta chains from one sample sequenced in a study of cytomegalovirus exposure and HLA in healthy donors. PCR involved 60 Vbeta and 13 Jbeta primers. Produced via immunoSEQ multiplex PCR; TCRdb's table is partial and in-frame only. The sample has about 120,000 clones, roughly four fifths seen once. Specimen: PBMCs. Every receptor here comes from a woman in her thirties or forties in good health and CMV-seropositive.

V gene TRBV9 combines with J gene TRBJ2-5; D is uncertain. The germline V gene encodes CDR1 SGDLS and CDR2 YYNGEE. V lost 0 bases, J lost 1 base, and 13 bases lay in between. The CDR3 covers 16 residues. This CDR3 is CASSVVGASSQETQYF. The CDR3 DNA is TGTGCCAGCAGCGTAGTTGGAGCCAGTTCCCAAGAGACCCAGTACTTC.

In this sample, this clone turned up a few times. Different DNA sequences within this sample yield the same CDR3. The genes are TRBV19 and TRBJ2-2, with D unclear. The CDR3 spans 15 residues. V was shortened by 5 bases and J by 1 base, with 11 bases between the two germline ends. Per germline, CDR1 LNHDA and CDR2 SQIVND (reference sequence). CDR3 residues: CASSDSRLNTGELFF. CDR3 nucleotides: TGTGCCAGTAGTGATTCGCGTTTGAACACCGGGGAGCTGTTTTTT.

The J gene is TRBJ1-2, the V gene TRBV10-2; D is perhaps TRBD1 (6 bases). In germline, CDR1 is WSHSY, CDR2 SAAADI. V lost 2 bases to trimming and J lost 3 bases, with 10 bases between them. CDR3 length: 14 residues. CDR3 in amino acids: CASSEEGGYYGYTF. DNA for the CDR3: TGCGCCAGCAGTGAGGAAGGGGGTTACTATGGCTACACCTTC.

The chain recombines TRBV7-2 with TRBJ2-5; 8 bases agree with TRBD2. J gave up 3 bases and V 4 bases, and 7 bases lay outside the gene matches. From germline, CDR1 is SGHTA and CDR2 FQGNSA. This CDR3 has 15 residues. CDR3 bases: TGTGCCAGCAGCTCCCACTTAGCGGGAAAAGAGACCCAGTACTTC. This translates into CASSSHLAGKETQYF.

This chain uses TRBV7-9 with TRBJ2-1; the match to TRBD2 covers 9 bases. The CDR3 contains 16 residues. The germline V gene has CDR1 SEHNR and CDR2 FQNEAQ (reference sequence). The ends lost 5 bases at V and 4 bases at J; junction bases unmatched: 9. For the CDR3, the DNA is TGTGCCAGCAGCGGGGAACTAGCGGGCCCTTACAATGAGCAGTTCTTC. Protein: CASSGELAGPYNEQFF.

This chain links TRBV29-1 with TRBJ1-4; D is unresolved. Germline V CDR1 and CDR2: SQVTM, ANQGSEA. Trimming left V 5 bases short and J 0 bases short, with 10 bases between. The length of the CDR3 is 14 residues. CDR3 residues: CSVLRSATNEKLFF. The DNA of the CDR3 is TGCAGCGTTCTTCGTTCGGCAACTAATGAAAAACTGTTTTTT.

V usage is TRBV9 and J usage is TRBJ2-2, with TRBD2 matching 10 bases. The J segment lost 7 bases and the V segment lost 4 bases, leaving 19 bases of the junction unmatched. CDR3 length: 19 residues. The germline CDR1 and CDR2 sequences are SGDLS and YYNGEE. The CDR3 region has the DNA TGTGCCAGCAGCTCCTCCGGCGCTAGCGGGAGTGGTAGTATCGGGGAGCTGTTTTTT. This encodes CASSSSGASGSGSIGELFF.

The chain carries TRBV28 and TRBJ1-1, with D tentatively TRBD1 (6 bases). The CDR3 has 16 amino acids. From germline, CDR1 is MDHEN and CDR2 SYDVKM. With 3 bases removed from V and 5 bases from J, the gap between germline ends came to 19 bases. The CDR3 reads CASSLPVGTGTTEAFF. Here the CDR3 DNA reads TGTGCCAGCAGTTTGCCGGTTGGTACAGGGACGACTGAAGCTTTCTTT.

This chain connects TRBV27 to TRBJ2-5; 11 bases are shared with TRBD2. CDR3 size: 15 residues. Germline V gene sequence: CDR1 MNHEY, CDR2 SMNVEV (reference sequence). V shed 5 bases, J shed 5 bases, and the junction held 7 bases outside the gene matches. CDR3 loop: CASSKVAGGPETQYF. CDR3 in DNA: TGTGCCAGCAGTAAGGTAGCGGGAGGGCCTGAGACCCAGTACTTC.

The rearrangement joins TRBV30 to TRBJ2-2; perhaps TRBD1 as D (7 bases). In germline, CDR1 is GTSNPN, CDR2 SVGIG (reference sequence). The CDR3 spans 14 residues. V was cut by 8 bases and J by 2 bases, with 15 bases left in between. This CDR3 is CARQGGGNTGELFF. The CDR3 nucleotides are TGTGCCCGGCAGGGGGGAGGAAACACCGGGGAGCTGTTTTTT.

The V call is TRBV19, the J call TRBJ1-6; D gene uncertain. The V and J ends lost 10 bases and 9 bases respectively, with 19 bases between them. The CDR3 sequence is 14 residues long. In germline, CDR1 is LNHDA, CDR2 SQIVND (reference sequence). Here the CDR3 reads CATSEGITSSPLHF. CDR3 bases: TGTGCCACATCGGAGGGCATAACTAGTTCACCCCTCCACTTT. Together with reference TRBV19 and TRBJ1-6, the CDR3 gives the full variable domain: DGGITQSPKYLFRKEGQNVTLSCEQNLNHDAMYWYRQDPGQGLRLIYYSQIVNDFQKGDIAEGYSVSREKKESFPLTVTSAQKNPTAFYLCATSEGITSSPLHFGNGTRLTVT.